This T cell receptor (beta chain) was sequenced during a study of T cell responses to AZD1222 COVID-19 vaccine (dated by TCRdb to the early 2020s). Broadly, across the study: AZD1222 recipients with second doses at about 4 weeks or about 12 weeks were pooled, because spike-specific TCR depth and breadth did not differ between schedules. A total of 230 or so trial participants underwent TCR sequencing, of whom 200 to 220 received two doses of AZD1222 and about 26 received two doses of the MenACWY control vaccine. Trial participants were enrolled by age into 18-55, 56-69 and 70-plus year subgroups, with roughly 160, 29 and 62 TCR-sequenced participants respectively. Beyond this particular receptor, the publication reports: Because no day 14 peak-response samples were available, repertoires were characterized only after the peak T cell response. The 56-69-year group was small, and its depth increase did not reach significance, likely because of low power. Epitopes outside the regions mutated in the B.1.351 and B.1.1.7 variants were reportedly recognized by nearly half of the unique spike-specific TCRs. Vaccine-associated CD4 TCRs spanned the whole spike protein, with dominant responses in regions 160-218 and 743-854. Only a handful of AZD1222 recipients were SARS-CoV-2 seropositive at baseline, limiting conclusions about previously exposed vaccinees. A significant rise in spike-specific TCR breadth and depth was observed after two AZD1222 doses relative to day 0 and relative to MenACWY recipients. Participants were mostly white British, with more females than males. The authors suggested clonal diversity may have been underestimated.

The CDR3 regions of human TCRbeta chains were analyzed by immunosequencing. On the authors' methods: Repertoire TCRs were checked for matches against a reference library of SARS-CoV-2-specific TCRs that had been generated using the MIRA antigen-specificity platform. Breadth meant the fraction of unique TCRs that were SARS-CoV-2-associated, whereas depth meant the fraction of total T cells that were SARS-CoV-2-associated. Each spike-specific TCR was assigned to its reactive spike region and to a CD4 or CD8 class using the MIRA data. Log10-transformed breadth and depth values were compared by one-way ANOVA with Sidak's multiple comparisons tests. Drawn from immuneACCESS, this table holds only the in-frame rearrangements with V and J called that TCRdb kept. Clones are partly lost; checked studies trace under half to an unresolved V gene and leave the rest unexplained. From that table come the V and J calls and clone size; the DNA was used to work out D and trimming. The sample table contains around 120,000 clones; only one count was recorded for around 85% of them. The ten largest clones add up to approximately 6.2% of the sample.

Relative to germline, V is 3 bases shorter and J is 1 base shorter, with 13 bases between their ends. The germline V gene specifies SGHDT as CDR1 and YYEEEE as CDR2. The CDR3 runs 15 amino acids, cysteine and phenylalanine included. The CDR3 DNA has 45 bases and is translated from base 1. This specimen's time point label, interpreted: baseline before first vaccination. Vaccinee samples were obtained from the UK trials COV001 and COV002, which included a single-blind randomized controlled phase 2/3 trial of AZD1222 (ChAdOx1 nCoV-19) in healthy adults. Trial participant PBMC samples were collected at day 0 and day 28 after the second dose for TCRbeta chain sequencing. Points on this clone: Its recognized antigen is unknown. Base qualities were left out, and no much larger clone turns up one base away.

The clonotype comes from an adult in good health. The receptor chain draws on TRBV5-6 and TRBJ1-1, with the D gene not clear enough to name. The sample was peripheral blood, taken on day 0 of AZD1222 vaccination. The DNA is TGTGCCAGCAGCTCCCTGGGGAGGGCGAACACTGAAGCTTTCTTT. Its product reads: CASSSLGRANTEAFF.